The clone carrying this TCR beta chain was recorded once. Its antigen is still unknown. Germline V gives CDR1 SGHTA, CDR2 FQGNSA. Trimming took 5 bases from V and 3 from J; bases not matched to a gene: 3. The CDR3 totals 15 residues. These data are taken from a study of a mutant IDH1 vaccine in newly diagnosed glioma. The overall study: The initiation of vaccination occurred 4-6 weeks after radiotherapy alone, or with temozolomide cycles. The treated population exhibited a male proportion of roughly 62%, a female proportion of approximately 38%, and a mean age of roughly 41 years. Beforehand, treatment had been radiotherapy, temozolomide, or both; the majority received both.

Time point of the sample: week 23, last vaccination. Doses of 300 ug of mutant IDH1 20-mer peptide were given with topical imiquimod. Study-wide points: Of the patients, 80% to 95% had vaccine-induced immune responses.

Assay used: immunoSEQ multiplex PCR; TCRdb lists only in-frame clones, some missing. The table shows about 38,000 clones, with around 81% occurring only once. The V and J genes are TRBV7-2 and TRBJ2-7; TRBD2 matches at 14 bases. The clonotype originates from a man between 35 and 55 years old with glioma. Sequencing was performed on PBMCs, taken from a glioma patient whose treatment included an IDH1 peptide vaccine. The CDR3 DNA follows: TGTGCCAGCAGCCCTGGGACTAGCGGGGGCTACGAGCAGTACTTC. Translation: CASSPGTSGGYEQYF. Together with reference TRBV7-2 and TRBJ2-7, the CDR3 gives the full variable domain: GAGVSQSPSNKVTEKGKDVELRCDPISGHTALYWYRQSLGQGLEFLIYFQGNSAPDKSGLPSDRFSAERTGGSVSTLTIQRTQQEDSAVYLCASSPGTSGGYEQYFGPGTRLTVT.